What follows describes a single T cell receptor beta chain. This record comes from a study of blood T cell repertoires in COVID-19. Study details: The United States, Italy and Spain supplied acute and convalescent COVID-19 samples. T cells, B-cell-depleted T cells, or PBMCs provided the cDNA or gDNA that served as material.

The authors' processing: Nucleated cell counts were estimated from reference gene primer amplification. Some clones are missing from TCRdb's copy, which holds only in-frame ones; the method was immunoSEQ multiplex PCR. V, J and clone size are those of that table, while D and trimming were read from the DNA. The sample includes tens of thousands of clones, more than 75% of them seen just once. Germline CDR1 is LNHDA and CDR2 is SQIVND (reference sequence). The V segment lost 5 bases and the J segment 3 bases; nucleotides outside the gene matches: 7. The CDR3 extends over 15 amino acids. Sample: peripheral blood. V is TRBV19 and J is TRBJ1-5; 7 bases line up with TRBD1. This clonotype was obtained from a man between 65 and 85 years old with active or convalescent COVID-19. The CDR3 DNA reads TGTGCCAGTAGTCCGACAGGGATCTCCAATCAGCCCCAGCATTTT. Translated, it gives CASSPTGISNQPQHF.